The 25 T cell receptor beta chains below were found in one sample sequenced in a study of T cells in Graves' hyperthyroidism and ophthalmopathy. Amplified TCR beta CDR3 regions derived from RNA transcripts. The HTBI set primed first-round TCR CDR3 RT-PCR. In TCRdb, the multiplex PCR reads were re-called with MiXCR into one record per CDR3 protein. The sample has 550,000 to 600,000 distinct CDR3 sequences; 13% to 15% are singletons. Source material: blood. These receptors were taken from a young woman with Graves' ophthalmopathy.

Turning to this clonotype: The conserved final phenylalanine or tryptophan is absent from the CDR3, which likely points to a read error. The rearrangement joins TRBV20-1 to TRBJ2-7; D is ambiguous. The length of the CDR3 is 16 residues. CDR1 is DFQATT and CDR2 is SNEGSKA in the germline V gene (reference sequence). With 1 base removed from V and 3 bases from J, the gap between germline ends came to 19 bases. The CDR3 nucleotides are TGCAGTGCTAGAGTGGTCACGGGTTCTGTAAACTACGAGCAGTACCTC. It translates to CSARVVTGSVNYEQYL.

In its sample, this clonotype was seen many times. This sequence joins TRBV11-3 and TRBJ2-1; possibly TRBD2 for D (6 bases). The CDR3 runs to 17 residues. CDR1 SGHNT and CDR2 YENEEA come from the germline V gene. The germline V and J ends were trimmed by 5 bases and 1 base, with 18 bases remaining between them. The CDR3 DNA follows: TGTGCCAGCAGCCTAACCCTGGGACTGAATTCCTACAATGAGCAGTTCTTC. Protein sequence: CASSLTLGLNSYNEQFF.

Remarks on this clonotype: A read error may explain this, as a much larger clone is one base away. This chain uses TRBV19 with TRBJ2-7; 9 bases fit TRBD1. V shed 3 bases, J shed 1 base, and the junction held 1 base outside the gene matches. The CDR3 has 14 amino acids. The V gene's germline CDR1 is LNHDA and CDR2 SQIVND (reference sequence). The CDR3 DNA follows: TGTGCCAGTAGTATGGGGACAGGGTCCTACGAGCAGTACTTC. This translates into CASSMGTGSYEQYF.

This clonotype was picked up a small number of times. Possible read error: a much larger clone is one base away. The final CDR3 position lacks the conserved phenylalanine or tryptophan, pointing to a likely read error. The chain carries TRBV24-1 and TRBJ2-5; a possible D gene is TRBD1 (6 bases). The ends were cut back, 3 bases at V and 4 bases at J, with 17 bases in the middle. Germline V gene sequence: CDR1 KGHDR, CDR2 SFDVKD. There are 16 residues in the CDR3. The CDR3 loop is CATSDPSTGWIETQYL. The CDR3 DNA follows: TGTGCCACCAGTGATCCATCAACAGGGTGGATAGAGACCCAGTACCTC.

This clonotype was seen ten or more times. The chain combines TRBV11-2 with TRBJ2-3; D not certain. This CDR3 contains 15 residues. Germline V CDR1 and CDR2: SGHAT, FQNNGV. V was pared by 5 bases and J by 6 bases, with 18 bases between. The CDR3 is CASSPSRRSKDTQYF. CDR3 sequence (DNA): TGTGCCAGCAGCCCTAGTCGCCGGTCGAAGGATACGCAGTATTTT.

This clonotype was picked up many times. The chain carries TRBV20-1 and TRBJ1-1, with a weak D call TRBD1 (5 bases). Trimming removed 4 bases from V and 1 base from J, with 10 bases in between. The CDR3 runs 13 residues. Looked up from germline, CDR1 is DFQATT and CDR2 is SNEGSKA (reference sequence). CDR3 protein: CSAMGTGNTEAFF. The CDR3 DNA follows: TGCAGTGCTATGGGGACTGGGAACACTGAAGCTTTCTTT.

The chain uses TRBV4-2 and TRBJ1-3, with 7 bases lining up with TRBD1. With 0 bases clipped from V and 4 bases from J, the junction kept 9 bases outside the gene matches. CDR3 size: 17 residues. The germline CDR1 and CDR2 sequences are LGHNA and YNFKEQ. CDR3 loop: CASSQDRGGAGGNTIYF. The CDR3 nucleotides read TGTGCCAGCAGCCAAGACAGAGGGGGCGCGGGGGGAAACACCATATATTTT.

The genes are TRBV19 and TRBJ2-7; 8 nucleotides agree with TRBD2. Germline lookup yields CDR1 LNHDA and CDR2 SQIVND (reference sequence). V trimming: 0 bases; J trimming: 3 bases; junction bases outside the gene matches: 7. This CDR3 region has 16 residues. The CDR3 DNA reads TGTGCCAGTAGTATAGAAAAGCCGGGACTAGTCTACGAGCAGTACTTC. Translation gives CASSIEKPGLVYEQYF.

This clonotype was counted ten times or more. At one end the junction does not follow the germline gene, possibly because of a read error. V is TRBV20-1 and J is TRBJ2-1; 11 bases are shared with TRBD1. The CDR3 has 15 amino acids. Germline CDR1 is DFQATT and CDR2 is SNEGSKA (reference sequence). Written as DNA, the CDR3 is TGCAGTGCGTTAGACGGACAGGGGGCCTACAATGAGCAATTCTTC. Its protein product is CSALDGQGAYNEQFF.

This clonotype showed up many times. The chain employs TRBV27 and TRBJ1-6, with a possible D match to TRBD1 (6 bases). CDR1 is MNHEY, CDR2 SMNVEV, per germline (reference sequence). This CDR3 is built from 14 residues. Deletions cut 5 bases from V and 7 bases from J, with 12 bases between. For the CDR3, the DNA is TGTGCCAGCAGTCCAACGGACAGAAATTCACCCCTCCACTTT. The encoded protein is CASSPTDRNSPLHF.

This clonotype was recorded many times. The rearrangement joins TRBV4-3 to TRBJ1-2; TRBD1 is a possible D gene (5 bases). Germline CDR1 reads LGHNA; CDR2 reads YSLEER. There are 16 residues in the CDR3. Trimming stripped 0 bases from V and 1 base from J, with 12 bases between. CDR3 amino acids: CASSQDGAGDNYGYTF. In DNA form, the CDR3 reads TGCGCCAGCAGCCAAGATGGGGCAGGAGATAACTATGGCTACACCTTC.

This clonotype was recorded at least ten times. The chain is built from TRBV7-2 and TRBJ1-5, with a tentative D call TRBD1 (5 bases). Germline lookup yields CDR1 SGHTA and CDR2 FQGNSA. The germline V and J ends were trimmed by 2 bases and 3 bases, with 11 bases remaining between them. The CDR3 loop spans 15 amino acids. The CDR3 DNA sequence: TGTGCCAGCAGCTTACAGGGTCGAGACAATCAGCCCCAGCATTTT. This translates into CASSLQGRDNQPQHF.

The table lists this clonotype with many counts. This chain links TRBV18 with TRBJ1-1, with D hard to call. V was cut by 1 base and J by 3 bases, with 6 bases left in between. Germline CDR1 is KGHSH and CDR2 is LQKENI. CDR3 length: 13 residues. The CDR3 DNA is TGTGCCAGCTCACCACGTGAGGACACTGAAGCTTTCTTT. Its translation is CASSPREDTEAFF.

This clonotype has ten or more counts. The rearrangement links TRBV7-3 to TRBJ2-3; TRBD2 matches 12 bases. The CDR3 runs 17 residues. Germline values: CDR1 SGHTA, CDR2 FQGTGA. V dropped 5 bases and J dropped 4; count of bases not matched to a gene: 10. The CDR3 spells CASSPSGLAGTADTQYF. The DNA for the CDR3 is TGTGCCAGCAGCCCATCCGGACTAGCGGGGACAGCAGATACGCAGTATTTT.

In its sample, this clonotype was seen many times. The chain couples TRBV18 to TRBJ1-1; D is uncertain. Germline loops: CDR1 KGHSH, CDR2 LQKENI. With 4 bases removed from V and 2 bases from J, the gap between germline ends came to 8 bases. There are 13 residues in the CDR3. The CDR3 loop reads CASSLNSNTEAFF. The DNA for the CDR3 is TGTGCCAGCTCACTGAATTCCAACACTGAAGCTTTCTTT.

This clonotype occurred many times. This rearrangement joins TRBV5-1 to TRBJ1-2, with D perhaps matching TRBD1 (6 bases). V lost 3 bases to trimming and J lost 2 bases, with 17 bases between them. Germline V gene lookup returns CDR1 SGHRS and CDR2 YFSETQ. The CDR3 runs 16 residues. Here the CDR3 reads CASSSATGRSNYGYTF. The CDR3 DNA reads TGCGCCAGCAGCTCGGCTACAGGGAGGTCCAACTATGGCTACACCTTC.

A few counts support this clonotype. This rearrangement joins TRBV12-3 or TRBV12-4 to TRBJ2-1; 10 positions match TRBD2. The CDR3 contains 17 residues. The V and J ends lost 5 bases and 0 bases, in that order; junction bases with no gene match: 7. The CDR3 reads CASSVLAGEGSYNEQFF. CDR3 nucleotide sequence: TGTGCCAGCAGTGTGCTAGCGGGAGAGGGCTCCTACAATGAGCAGTTCTTC.

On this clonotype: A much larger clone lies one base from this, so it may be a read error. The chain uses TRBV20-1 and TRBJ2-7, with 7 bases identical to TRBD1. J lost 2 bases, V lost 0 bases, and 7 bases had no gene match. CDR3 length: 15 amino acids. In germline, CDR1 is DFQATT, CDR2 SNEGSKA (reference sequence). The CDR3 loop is CSARDRDRVAYEQYF. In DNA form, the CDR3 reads TGCAGTGCTAGAGATAGAGACAGGGTGGCCTACGAGCAGTACTTC.

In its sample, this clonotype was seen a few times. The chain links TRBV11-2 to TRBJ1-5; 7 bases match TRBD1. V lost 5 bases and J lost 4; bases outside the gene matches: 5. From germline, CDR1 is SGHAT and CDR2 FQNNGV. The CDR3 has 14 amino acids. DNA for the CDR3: TGTGCCAGCAGCCCTCAGACAGGGAATCAGCCCCAGCATTTT. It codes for CASSPQTGNQPQHF.

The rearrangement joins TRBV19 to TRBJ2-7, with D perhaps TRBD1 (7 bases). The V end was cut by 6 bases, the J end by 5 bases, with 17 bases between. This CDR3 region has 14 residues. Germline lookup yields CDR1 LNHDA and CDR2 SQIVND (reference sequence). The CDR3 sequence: CASRRDSGFHEQYF. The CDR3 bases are TGTGCCAGTAGGAGGGACAGCGGGTTCCACGAGCAGTACTTC.

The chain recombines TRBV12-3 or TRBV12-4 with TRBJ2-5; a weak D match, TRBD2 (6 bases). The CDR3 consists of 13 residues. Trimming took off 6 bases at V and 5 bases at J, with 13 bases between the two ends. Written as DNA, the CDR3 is TGTGCCAGCAGGGGGGGTTTAGAGGAGACCCAGTACTTC. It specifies CASRGGLEETQYF.

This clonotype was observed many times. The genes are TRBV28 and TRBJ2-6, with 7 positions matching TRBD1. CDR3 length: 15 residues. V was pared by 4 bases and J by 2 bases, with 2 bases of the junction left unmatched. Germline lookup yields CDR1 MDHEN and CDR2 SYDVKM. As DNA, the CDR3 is TGTGCCAGCAGTTACAGGGGAACTGGGGCCAACGTCCTGACTTTC. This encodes CASSYRGTGANVLTF.

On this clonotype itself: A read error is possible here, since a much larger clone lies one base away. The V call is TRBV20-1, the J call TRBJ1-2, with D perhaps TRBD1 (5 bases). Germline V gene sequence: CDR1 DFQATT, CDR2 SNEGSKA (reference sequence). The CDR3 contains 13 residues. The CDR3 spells CRAMEGWNYGYTF. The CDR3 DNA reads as TGCAGAGCTATGGAGGGGTGGAACTATGGCTACACCTTC.

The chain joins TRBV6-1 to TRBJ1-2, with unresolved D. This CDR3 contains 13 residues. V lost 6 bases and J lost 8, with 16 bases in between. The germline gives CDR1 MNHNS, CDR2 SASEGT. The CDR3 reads CASSPHSERGYTF. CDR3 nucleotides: TGTGCCAGCAGCCCCCACAGCGAGAGGGGCTACACCTTC.

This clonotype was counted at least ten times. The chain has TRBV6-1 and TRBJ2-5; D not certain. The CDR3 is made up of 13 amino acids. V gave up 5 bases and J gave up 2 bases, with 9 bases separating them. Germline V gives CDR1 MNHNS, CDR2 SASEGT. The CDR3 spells CASSSQNQETQYF. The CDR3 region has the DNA TGTGCCAGCAGTTCGCAGAATCAAGAGACCCAGTACTTC.